This TCR beta chain was recovered during a study of blood T cell repertoires in COVID-19. The data were produced by immunoSEQ multiplex PCR, yet TCRdb's version contains in-frame clones alone and is incomplete. This sample has about 670,000 clones, with 80% to 90% found just once. Per the germline V gene, CDR1 is SGDLS and CDR2 is YYNGEE. CDR3 length: 17 amino acids. V was shortened by 0 bases and J by 2 bases, with 17 bases between the two germline ends. The clonotype comes from a woman under 30 with acute or convalescent COVID-19. The chain carries TRBV9 and TRBJ1-1, with D perhaps TRBD1 (6 bases). The specimen sequenced was peripheral blood. The CDR3 DNA reads TGTGCCAGCAGCGTAGAGGGGGACACCACATTCAACACTGAAGCTTTCTTT. Translating gives CASSVEGDTTFNTEAFF.